The 5 T cell receptor beta chains given below trace back to one sample, sequenced in a study of T-cell reconstitution after alpha-beta-depleted transplantation in children. A TCRbeta library incorporating unique molecular identifiers was prepared. TCRdb re-called the PCR reads with MiXCR, one entry per CDR3 protein. The sample has 600,000 to 700,000 distinct CDR3 sequences; around a sixth are singletons. Source: PBMCs from the stem cell graft donor, taken from the stem cell graft. The receptor set was obtained from a human donor who donated a stem cell graft to a child with acute myeloid leukemia.

This clonotype was seen a handful of times. The CDR3 sequence: CASKGAGNSPLHF. The CDR3 region has the DNA TGTGCCAGCAAGGGGGCCGGTAATTCACCCCTCCACTTT. The gene calls are TRBV6-6 and TRBJ1-6; TRBD1 matches at 7 bases. Germline CDR1 MNHNY, CDR2 SVGAGI (reference sequence). Trimming took 7 bases from V and 6 from J; bases not matched to a gene: 3. The CDR3 consists of 13 residues.

This clonotype was observed a few times. The genes are TRBV4-1 and TRBJ1-5; no firm D call. V lost 3 bases, J lost 1 base, and 13 bases lay in between. Per the germline V gene, CDR1 is MGHRA and CDR2 is YSYEKL. This CDR3 comprises 16 residues. CDR3 amino acids: CASSQVLVQSNQPQHF. The CDR3, as DNA: TGCGCCAGCAGCCAGGTCCTCGTCCAGAGCAATCAGCCCCAGCATTTT.

The sample holds a few counts of this clonotype. The V call is TRBV20-1, the J call TRBJ1-5; D ambiguous. This CDR3 contains 14 residues. Germline V gene lookup returns CDR1 DFQATT and CDR2 SNEGSKA (reference sequence). Between the trimmed V and J ends, which lost 0 bases and 5 bases, there was a span of 11 bases. CDR3 loop: CSARDPRSDQPQHF. CDR3 nucleotides: TGCAGTGCTAGAGATCCGAGGTCGGATCAGCCCCAGCATTTT.

In this sample, this clonotype turned up a few times. The chain recombines TRBV5-8 with TRBJ1-2, with TRBD1 identical over 9 bases. The germline gives CDR1 SGHTS, CDR2 YDEGEE. With 6 bases clipped from V and 1 base from J, the junction kept 13 bases outside the gene matches. This CDR3 comprises 17 residues. For the CDR3, the DNA is TGTGCCAGCAACTCGGGACAGGGCTATCGAGTTAACTATGGCTACACCTTC. It codes for CASNSGQGYRVNYGYTF.

The chain recombines TRBV11-2 with TRBJ2-3; D possibly corresponds to TRBD1 (6 bases). V gave up 0 bases and J gave up 4 bases, with 8 bases separating them. The CDR3 consists of 14 residues. Germline V CDR1 and CDR2: SGHAT, FQNNGV. The CDR3 reads CASSLEAGADTQYF. The CDR3 DNA follows: TGTGCCAGCAGCTTAGAGGCAGGGGCAGATACGCAGTATTTT.